A single sample is the source of the 3 T cell receptor beta chains below, sequenced in a study of cytomegalovirus exposure and HLA in healthy donors. PCR was performed using 60 Vbeta and 13 Jbeta primers. Using immunoSEQ multiplex PCR, the repertoire was profiled, and TCRdb retains in-frame clones only, with some absent. In the table there are about 120,000 clones, nearly 80% of which are singletons. Specimen: PBMCs. Source of these receptors: a woman aged 25 to 39 in good health and CMV-seropositive.

The gene calls are TRBV4-1 and TRBJ2-4, with 7 bases lining up with TRBD2. Germline CDR1 and CDR2: MGHRA and YSYEKL. The J segment lost 13 bases and the V segment lost 0 bases, leaving 6 bases of the junction unmatched. This CDR3 contains 13 residues. The CDR3 sequence: CASSQERGGRQYF. Written as DNA, the CDR3 is TGCGCCAGCAGCCAAGAGAGGGGAGGGAGACAGTACTTC.

This rearrangement joins TRBV2 to TRBJ2-2; D is perhaps TRBD2 (6 bases). This CDR3 spans 13 amino acids. Trimming took 3 bases from V and 8 from J, leaving 10 bases between them. Germline V gene lookup returns CDR1 SNHLY and CDR2 FYNNEI. CDR3 amino acids: CASSEEGYGELFF. CDR3 bases: TGTGCCAGCAGTGAGGAGGGATATGGGGAGCTGTTTTTT. Based on the CDR3 plus reference TRBV2 and TRBJ2-2, the full variable domain is EPEVTQTPSHQVTQMGQEVILRCVPISNHLYFYWYRQILGQKVEFLVSFYNNEISEKSEIFDDQFSVERPDGSNFTLKIRSTKLEDSAMYFCASSEEGYGELFFGEGSRLTVL.

J is TRBJ2-1 and V is TRBV5-4; possible D gene TRBD2, 6 bases. The CDR3 is made up of 14 amino acids. Germline values: CDR1 SGHNT, CDR2 YYREEE (reference sequence). Trimming pared 0 bases from V and 13 bases from J, leaving 17 bases between. The CDR3 DNA follows: TGTGCCAGCAGCTTGGAGGCGGGGAGTCCCACACAGTTCTTC. It yields the protein CASSLEAGSPTQFF.